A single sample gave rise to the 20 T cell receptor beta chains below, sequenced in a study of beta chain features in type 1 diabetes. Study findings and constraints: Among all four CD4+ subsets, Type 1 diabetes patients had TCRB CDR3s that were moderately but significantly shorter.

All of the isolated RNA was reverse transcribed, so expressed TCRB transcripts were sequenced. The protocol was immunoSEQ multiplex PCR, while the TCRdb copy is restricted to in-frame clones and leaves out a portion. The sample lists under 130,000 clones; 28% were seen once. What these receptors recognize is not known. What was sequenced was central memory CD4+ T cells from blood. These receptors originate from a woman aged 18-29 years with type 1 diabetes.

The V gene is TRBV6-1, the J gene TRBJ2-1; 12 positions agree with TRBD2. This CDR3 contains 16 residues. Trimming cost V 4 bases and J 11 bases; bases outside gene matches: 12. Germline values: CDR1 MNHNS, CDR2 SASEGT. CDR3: CASSASTSGSIWKQFF. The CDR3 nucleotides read TGTGCCAGCAGTGCATCGACTAGCGGGAGTATTTGGAAGCAGTTCTTC.

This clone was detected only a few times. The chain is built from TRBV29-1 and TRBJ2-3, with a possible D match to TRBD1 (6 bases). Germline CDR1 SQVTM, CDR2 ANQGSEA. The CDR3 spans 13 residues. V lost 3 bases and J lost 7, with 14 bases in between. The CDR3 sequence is CSVDLTQGNTQYF. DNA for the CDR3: TGCAGCGTTGACCTTACCCAGGGGAATACGCAGTATTTT.

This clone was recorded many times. CDR3 bases: TGTGCCAGCAGCGGGAGTTGGTCCTACAATGAGCAGTTCTTC. Translation: CASSGSWSYNEQFF. This chain uses TRBV7-9 with TRBJ2-1, with D possibly matching TRBD2 (5 bases). CDR1 and CDR2 (germline): SEHNR, FQNEAQ (reference sequence). CDR3 length equals 14 residues. V shed 5 bases and J shed 1 base, with 9 bases lying between them.

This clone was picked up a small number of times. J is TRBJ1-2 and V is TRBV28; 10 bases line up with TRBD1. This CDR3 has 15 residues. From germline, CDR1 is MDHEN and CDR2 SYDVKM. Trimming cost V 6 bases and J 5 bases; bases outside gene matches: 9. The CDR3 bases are TGTGCCAGCAGCCCGGGACAGGGGCCCGCATATGGCTACACCTTC. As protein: CASSPGQGPAYGYTF.

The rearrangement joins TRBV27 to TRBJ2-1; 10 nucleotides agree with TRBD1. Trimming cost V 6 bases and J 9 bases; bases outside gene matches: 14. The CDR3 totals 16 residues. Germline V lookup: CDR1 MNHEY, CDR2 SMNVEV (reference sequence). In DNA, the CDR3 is TGTGCCAGCAGCCGCACCCGGGACAGGGGATTTACTGAGCAGTTCTTC. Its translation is CASSRTRDRGFTEQFF.

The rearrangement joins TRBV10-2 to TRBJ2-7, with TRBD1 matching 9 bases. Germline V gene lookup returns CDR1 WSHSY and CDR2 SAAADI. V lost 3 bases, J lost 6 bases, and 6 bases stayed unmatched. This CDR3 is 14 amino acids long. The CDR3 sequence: CASSEQGARGEQYV. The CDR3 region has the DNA TGCGCCAGCAGTGAACAGGGGGCGCGGGGCGAGCAGTACGTC.

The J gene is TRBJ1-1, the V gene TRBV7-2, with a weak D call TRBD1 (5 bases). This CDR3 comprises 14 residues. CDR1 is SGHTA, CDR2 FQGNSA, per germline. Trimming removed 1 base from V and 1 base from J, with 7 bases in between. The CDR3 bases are TGTGCCAGCAGCTTAGAGGGGTGGAACACTGAAGCTTTCTTT. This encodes CASSLEGWNTEAFF.

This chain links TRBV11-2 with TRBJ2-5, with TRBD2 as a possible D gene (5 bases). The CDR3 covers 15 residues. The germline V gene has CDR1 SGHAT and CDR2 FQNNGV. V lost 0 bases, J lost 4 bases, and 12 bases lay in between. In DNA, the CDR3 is TGTGCCAGCAGCTTAGACGTGGGAGTGAGAGAGACCCAGTACTTC. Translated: CASSLDVGVRETQYF.

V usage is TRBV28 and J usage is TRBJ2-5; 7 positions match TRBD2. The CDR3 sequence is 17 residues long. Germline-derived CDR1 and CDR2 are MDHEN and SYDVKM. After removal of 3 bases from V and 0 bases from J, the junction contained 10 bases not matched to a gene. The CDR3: CASSLQRAGGNQETQYF. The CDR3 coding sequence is TGTGCCAGCAGTTTGCAACGGGCCGGGGGGAACCAAGAGACCCAGTACTTC.

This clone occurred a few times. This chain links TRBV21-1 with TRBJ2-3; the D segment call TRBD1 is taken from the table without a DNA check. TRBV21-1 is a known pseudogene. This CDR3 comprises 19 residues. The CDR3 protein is CASSPYPKTGGYTTDTQYF. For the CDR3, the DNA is TGTGCCAGCAGCCCATACCCTAAGACAGGGGGATATACCACAGATACGCAGTATTTT.

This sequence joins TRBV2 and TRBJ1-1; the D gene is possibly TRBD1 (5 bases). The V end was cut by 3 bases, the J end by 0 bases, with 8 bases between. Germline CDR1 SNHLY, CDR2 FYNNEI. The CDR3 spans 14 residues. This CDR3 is CASSDPGLNTEAFF. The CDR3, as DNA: TGTGCCAGCAGTGATCCAGGGCTGAACACTGAAGCTTTCTTT.

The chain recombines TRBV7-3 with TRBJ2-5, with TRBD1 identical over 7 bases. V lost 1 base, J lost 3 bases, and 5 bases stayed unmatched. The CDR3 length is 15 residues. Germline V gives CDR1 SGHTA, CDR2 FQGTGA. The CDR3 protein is CASSLSGTDEETQYF. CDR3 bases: TGTGCCAGCAGCTTAAGTGGGACAGACGAAGAGACCCAGTACTTC.

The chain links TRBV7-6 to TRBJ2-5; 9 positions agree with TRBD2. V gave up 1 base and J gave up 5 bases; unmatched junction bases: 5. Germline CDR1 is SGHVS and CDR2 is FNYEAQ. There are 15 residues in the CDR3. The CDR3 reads CASSLVGTSPETQYF. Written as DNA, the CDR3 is TGTGCCAGCAGCTTAGTTGGGACTAGCCCGGAGACCCAGTACTTC. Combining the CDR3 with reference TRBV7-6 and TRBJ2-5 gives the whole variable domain GAGVSQSPRYKVTKRGQDVALRCDPISGHVSLYWYRQALGQGPEFLTYFNYEAQQDKSGLPNDRFSAERPEGSISTLTIQRTEQRDSAMYRCASSLVGTSPETQYFGPGTRLLVL.

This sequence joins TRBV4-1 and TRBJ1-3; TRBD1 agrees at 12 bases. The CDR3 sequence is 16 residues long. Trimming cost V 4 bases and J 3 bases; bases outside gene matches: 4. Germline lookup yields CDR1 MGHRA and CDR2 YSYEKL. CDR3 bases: TGCGCCAGCAGCCCGGGACAGGGGGCTTTTGGAAACACCATATATTTT. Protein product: CASSPGQGAFGNTIYF.

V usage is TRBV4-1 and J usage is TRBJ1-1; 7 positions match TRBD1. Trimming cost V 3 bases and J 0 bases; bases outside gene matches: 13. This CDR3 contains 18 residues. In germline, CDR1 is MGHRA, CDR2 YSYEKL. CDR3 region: CASSQGQDRVHMNTEAFF. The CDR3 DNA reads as TGCGCCAGCAGCCAGGGTCAAGACAGGGTACACATGAACACTGAAGCTTTCTTT.

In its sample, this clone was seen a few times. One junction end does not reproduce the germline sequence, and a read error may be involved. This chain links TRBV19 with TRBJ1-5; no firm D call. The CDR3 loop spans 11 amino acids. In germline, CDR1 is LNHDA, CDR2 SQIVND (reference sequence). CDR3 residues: CASSREIQVKF. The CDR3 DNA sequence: TGTGCCAGTAGCCGGGAGATCCAGGTGAAATTT.

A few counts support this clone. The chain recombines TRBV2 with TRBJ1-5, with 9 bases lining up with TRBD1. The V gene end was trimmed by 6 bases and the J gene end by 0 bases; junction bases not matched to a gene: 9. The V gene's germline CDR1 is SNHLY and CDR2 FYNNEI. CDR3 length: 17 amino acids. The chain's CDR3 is CASSHGQGSVSNQPQHF. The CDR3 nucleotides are TGTGCCAGCAGCCACGGACAGGGGAGCGTTAGCAATCAGCCCCAGCATTTT.

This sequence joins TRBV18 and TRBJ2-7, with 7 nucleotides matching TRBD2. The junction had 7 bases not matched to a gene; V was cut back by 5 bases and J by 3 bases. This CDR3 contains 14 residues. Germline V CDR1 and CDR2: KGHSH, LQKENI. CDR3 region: CASSRRGSNYEQYF. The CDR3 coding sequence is TGTGCCAGCTCAAGGCGCGGGAGTAACTACGAGCAGTACTTC.

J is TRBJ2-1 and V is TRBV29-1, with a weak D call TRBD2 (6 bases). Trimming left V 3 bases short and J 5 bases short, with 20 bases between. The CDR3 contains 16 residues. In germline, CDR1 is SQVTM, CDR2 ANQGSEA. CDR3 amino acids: CSVDSEGRNLDNEQFF. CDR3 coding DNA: TGCAGCGTTGATTCGGAGGGGAGGAATCTAGACAATGAGCAGTTCTTC.

CDR3 sequence (DNA): TGTGCCAGCAGGAACGGGGTAGGGGGCGGCTACGAGCAGTACTTC. It is translated as CASRNGVGGGYEQYF. This chain joins TRBV7-2 and TRBJ2-7; the match to TRBD1 covers 7 bases. The trim removed 6 bases at V and 3 bases at J, leaving 11 bases unmatched. The CDR3 is made up of 15 amino acids. Germline V gives CDR1 SGHTA, CDR2 FQGNSA. The full variable domain, completed using reference TRBV7-2 and TRBJ2-7, is GAGVSQSPSNKVTEKGKDVELRCDPISGHTALYWYRQSLGQGLEFLIYFQGNSAPDKSGLPSDRFSAERTGGSVSTLTIQRTQQEDSAVYLCASRNGVGGGYEQYFGPGTRLTVT.